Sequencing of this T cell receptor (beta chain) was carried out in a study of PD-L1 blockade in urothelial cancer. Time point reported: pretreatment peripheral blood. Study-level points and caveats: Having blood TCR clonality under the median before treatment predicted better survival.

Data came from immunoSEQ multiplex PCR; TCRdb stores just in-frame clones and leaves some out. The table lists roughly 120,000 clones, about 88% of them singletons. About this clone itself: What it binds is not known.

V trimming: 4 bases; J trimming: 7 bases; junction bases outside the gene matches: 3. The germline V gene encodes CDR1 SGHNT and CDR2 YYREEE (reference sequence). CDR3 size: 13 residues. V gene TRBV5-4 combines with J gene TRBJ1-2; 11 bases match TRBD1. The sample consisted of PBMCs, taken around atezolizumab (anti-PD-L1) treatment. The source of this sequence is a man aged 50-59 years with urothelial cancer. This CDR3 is CASSRTGGGGYTF. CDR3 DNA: TGTGCCAGCAGCCGGACAGGGGGCGGTGGCTACACCTTC.